Presented here are 21 T cell receptor beta chains from one specimen sequenced in a study of CD8 T cells in ankylosing spondylitis. TCRdb redid the calling of the 5' RACE reads with MiXCR, one entry per CDR3 protein. This table holds fewer than 350,000 distinct CDR3 sequences, under 14% found once. The material sequenced was blood, either unsorted or a sorted T cell fraction (not recorded which). The receptors stem from a female donor with ankylosing spondylitis or in good health (not recorded which).

This clonotype was counted only a few times. The rearrangement links TRBV2 to TRBJ2-5; tentative D call: TRBD2 (6 bases). The V end lost 6 bases, the J end lost 5 bases, and 16 bases lay between the germline ends. The CDR3 extends over 14 amino acids. The V gene's germline CDR1 is SNHLY and CDR2 FYNNEI. CDR3 DNA sequence: TGTGCCAGCAGGGAGCGGGTCCTACCGGAGACCCAGTACTTC. Translated: CASRERVLPETQYF.

This clonotype was found many times. This sequence joins TRBV29-1 and TRBJ1-2, with no clear D. Looked up from germline, CDR1 is SQVTM and CDR2 is ANQGSEA. Trimming cost V 4 bases and J 4 bases, with 13 bases left between them. The CDR3 length is 13 residues. The CDR3 sequence: CSVGSGPTYGYTF. The CDR3 DNA follows: TGCAGCGTTGGCAGCGGCCCAACCTATGGCTACACCTTC. Supplemented by reference TRBV29-1 and TRBJ1-2, the full variable domain reads SAVISQKPSRDICQRGTSLTIQCQVDSQVTMMFWYRQQPGQSLTLIATANQGSEATYESGFVIDKFPISRPNLTFSTLTVSNMSPEDSSIYLCSVGSGPTYGYTFGSGTRLTVV.

This clonotype was detected many times. The rearrangement links TRBV20-1 to TRBJ2-1; D possibly corresponds to TRBD2 (6 bases). Per the germline V gene, CDR1 is DFQATT and CDR2 is SNEGSKA (reference sequence). The CDR3 is made up of 16 amino acids. Trimming removed 1 base at V and 4 bases at J, with 17 bases between. DNA of the CDR3: TGCAGTGCTAGAGGCCCTCTGGCGGGGCGATACAATGAGCAGTTCTTC. Its translation is CSARGPLAGRYNEQFF.

V gene TRBV5-1 combines with J gene TRBJ2-3; 14 bases line up with TRBD2. The trim removed 2 bases at V and 6 bases at J, leaving 8 bases unmatched. CDR3 length equals 17 residues. Germline V gene lookup returns CDR1 SGHRS and CDR2 YFSETQ. The CDR3 reads CASSLRGLAGESDTQYF. For the CDR3, the DNA is TGCGCCAGCAGCTTAAGGGGACTAGCGGGGGAGTCGGATACGCAGTATTTT. Full variable domain (outside the CDR3, taken from reference TRBV5-1 and TRBJ2-3): KAGVTQTPRYLIKTRGQQVTLSCSPISGHRSVSWYQQTPGQGLQFLFEYFSETQRNKGNFPGRFSGRQFSNSRSEMNVSTLELGDSALYLCASSLRGLAGESDTQYFGPGTRLTVL.

At least ten counts were recorded for this clonotype. V and J are TRBV5-4 and TRBJ2-2; TRBD2 aligns across 11 bases. The CDR3 is made up of 19 amino acids. Losses at the gene ends were 0 bases for V and 0 bases for J; bases not matched to a gene: 7. Germline lookup yields CDR1 SGHNT and CDR2 YYREEE (reference sequence). CDR3 protein: CASSLGLAGGYSNTGELFF. CDR3 nucleotide sequence: TGTGCCAGCAGCTTGGGTCTAGCGGGAGGTTACTCGAACACCGGGGAGCTGTTTTTT. Based on the CDR3 plus reference TRBV5-4 and TRBJ2-2, the full variable domain is ETGVTQSPTHLIKTRGQQVTLRCSSQSGHNTVSWYQQALGQGPQFIFQYYREEENGRGNFPPRFSGLQFPNYSSELNVNALELDDSALYLCASSLGLAGGYSNTGELFFGEGSRLTVL.

The sample holds many counts of this clonotype. V and J are TRBV7-8 and TRBJ1-4, with TRBD1 identical over 7 bases. Trimming cost V 6 bases and J 6 bases; bases outside gene matches: 10. The CDR3 covers 15 residues. CDR1 and CDR2 (germline): SGHVS, FQNEAQ. The CDR3 nucleotides are TGTGCCAGCAGTTGGAGACAGGGAGGTCATGAAAAACTGTTTTTT. Protein sequence: CASSWRQGGHEKLFF.

This clonotype has more than one count but fewer than ten. A read error may account for a junction end that differs from germline. In DNA form, the CDR3 reads TGTGCCAGCAGCTTTTCGAGGACTAGCGGGCACGAGGAGTACTTC. Protein product: CASSFSRTSGHEEYF. The chain combines TRBV7-9 with TRBJ2-7; 11 bases agree with TRBD2. The CDR3 spans 15 residues. The V gene's germline CDR1 is SEHNR and CDR2 FQNEAQ (reference sequence).

Concerning this clonotype itself: A much larger clone lies one base from this, so it may be a read error. J is TRBJ2-1 and V is TRBV20-1, with 11 bases that match TRBD2. The CDR3 sequence is 15 residues long. CDR1 is DFQATT, CDR2 SNEGSKA, per germline (reference sequence). The CDR3 loop is CSALPLAGANNDQFF. CDR3 sequence (DNA): TGCAGTGCTCTACCACTAGCGGGAGCCAACAATGACCAGTTCTTC.

The CDR3 here is CASSGGQNTEAFF. DNA of the CDR3: TGTGCCAGCAGCGGGGGACAGAACACTGAAGCTTTCTTT. The chain links TRBV5-6 to TRBJ1-1; weak D call: TRBD1 (6 bases). V was pared by 4 bases and J by 1 base, with 8 bases between. CDR3 length: 13 amino acids. The germline V gene has CDR1 SGHDT and CDR2 YYEEEE.

This clonotype came up many times. The chain has TRBV6-1 and TRBJ2-1, with D perhaps TRBD2 (6 bases). Per germline, CDR1 MNHNS and CDR2 SASEGT. This CDR3 is built from 15 residues. Trimming left V 7 bases short and J 1 base short, with 14 bases between. In DNA, the CDR3 is TGTGCCAGCACCCACGGGGAGGTTTCCTACAATGAGCAGTTCTTC. Its translation is CASTHGEVSYNEQFF.

The sample holds many counts of this clonotype. The rearrangement joins TRBV6-1 to TRBJ1-6; 7 positions agree with TRBD1. The trim removed 5 bases at V and 7 bases at J, leaving 17 bases unmatched. Germline assignment: CDR1 MNHNS and CDR2 SASEGT. CDR3 length: 18 residues. The CDR3, as DNA: TGTGCCAGCAGTCAATTCACCGTTACCGGGACAGAGAATTCACCCCTCCACTTT. Its translation: CASSQFTVTGTENSPLHF.

This clonotype has ten or more counts. The gene calls are TRBV7-2 and TRBJ2-2, with D tentatively TRBD2 (6 bases). Germline V gene data show CDR1 as SGHTA and CDR2 as FQGNSA. Trimming removed 3 bases from V and 4 bases from J, with 9 bases in between. The CDR3 loop spans 14 amino acids. CDR3 in amino acids: CASSFVGGTGELFF. The DNA for the CDR3 is TGTGCCAGCAGCTTTGTCGGGGGCACCGGGGAGCTGTTTTTT.

This clonotype showed up many times. The chain couples TRBV20-1 to TRBJ2-2; perhaps TRBD1 as D (6 bases). In germline, CDR1 is DFQATT, CDR2 SNEGSKA (reference sequence). The CDR3 has 13 residues. V gave up 3 bases and J gave up 2 bases, with 7 bases separating them. The CDR3 loop reads CSARGTNTGELFF. CDR3 in DNA: TGCAGTGCTAGGGGGACAAACACCGGGGAGCTGTTTTTT.

This clonotype was seen only a few times. This chain links TRBV7-9 with TRBJ1-1; perhaps TRBD1 as D (5 bases). CDR1 SEHNR and CDR2 FQNEAQ come from the germline V gene (reference sequence). Trimming removed 8 bases from V and 0 bases from J, with 10 bases in between. The CDR3 covers 13 residues. CDR3 protein: CASLGALNTEAFF. Written as DNA, the CDR3 is TGTGCCAGCCTAGGGGCTCTGAACACTGAAGCTTTCTTT. The full variable domain, rest sourced from reference TRBV7-9 and TRBJ1-1, is DTGVSQNPRHKITKRGQNVTFRCDPISEHNRLYWYRQTLGQGPEFLTYFQNEAQLEKSRLLSDRFSAERPKGSFSTLEIQRTEQGDSAMYLCASLGALNTEAFFGQGTRLTVV.

This clonotype has more than one count but fewer than ten. This chain connects TRBV4-3 to TRBJ2-7, with 9 bases matching TRBD1. Germline loops: CDR1 LGHNA, CDR2 YSLEER. The length of the CDR3 is 15 residues. V was pared by 4 bases and J by 0 bases, with 4 bases of the junction left unmatched. DNA for the CDR3: TGCGCCAGCAGCCGTTCGACAGGGGGCTCCTACGAGCAGTACTTC. This sequence encodes CASSRSTGGSYEQYF.

This chain joins TRBV4-1 and TRBJ1-5, with TRBD1 as a possible D gene (5 bases). Trimming took off 2 bases at V and 6 bases at J, with 14 bases between the two ends. The CDR3 is 15 amino acids. The germline CDR1 and CDR2 sequences are MGHRA and YSYEKL. The chain's CDR3 is CASSQLSQGSQPQHF. The CDR3 DNA reads TGCGCCAGCAGCCAACTATCCCAGGGATCTCAGCCCCAGCATTTT.

This clonotype was counted many times. This chain joins TRBV11-2 and TRBJ2-4; 7 positions agree with TRBD2. In germline, CDR1 is SGHAT, CDR2 FQNNGV. The junction had 11 bases not matched to a gene; V was cut back by 9 bases and J by 3 bases. The CDR3 is 15 amino acids. The DNA for the CDR3 is TGTGCCAGTGATGGACTCCCGGGGGGCAAAAACATTCAGTACTTC. The encoded protein is CASDGLPGGKNIQYF.

This clonotype was observed many times. V is TRBV5-1 and J is TRBJ1-1; D may be TRBD1 (6 bases). The V and J ends lost 4 bases and 1 base respectively, with 8 bases between them. The CDR3 covers 13 residues. Germline assignment: CDR1 SGHRS and CDR2 YFSETQ. The CDR3: CASSRQANTEAFF. The CDR3 nucleotides are TGCGCCAGCAGCCGACAGGCGAACACTGAAGCTTTCTTT.

The V gene is TRBV15, the J gene TRBJ1-4, with D uncertain. Trimming took off 8 bases at V and 14 bases at J, with 24 bases between the two ends. The length of the CDR3 is 14 residues. CDR1 is LNHNV, CDR2 YYDKDF, per germline (reference sequence). The CDR3, as DNA: TGTGCCACCGACCCGGGCCCCCCCGGGGTGATGCTGTTTTTT. This gives the protein CATDPGPPGVMLFF.

The table lists this clonotype with many counts. The CDR3 sequence is CSARDLRVGTEAFF. The CDR3 region has the DNA TGCAGTGCTAGGGACCTGAGGGTAGGAACTGAAGCTTTCTTT. The chain uses TRBV20-1 and TRBJ1-1; D remains unclear. CDR3 length: 14 amino acids. Germline loops: CDR1 DFQATT, CDR2 SNEGSKA (reference sequence). V lost 3 bases, J lost 5 bases, and 16 bases lay in between.

This clonotype occurred a few times. This chain joins TRBV7-8 and TRBJ2-7, with D possibly TRBD1 on 6 matching bases. Trimming left V 4 bases short and J 6 bases short, with 13 bases between. Per germline, CDR1 SGHVS and CDR2 FQNEAQ. The CDR3 is made up of 13 amino acids. CDR3 DNA: TGTGCCAGCAGCTCCCTGGACAGCTTCGAGCAGTACTTC. Protein: CASSSLDSFEQYF.